These 10 T cell receptor beta chains were sequenced from one sample in a study of neurological immune-mediated disorders. The time point denotes: longitudinal time-point 3. TCRdb redid the calling of the 5' RACE reads with MiXCR, one entry per CDR3 protein. The top ten clones hold around 3.1% of a sample with under 130,000 distinct CDR3 sequences, 9.5% to 14% of them seen once. What was sequenced was PBMCs. These receptors all come from a female donor with HTLV-1-associated myelopathy (HAM/TSP).

By frequency in the sample, this clonotype is medium-sized. The CDR3, as DNA: TGTGCCAGCCGGGACAGGGAAAATTCACCCCTCCACTTT. Encoded protein: CASRDRENSPLHF. V is TRBV6-6 and J is TRBJ1-6, with TRBD1 matching 9 bases. V lost 8 bases to trimming and J lost 7 bases; unmatched junction nucleotides: 3. This CDR3 is 13 amino acids long. The germline V gene encodes CDR1 MNHNY and CDR2 SVGAGI (reference sequence).

This clonotype was counted at least ten times. The gene calls are TRBV6-5 and TRBJ2-7, with TRBD1 as a possible D gene (6 bases). The CDR3 is made up of 13 amino acids. CDR1 MNHEY and CDR2 SVGAGI come from the germline V gene. Between the trimmed V and J ends, which lost 2 bases and 5 bases, there was a span of 10 bases. Here the CDR3 reads CASSYTGNDEQYF. CDR3 bases: TGTGCCAGCAGTTACACAGGGAACGACGAGCAGTACTTC.

This clonotype was seen many times. This rearrangement joins TRBV5-8 to TRBJ2-3, with 9 bases that match TRBD1. The CDR3 is made up of 15 amino acids. CDR1 is SGHTS, CDR2 YDEGEE, per germline. The V segment lost 4 bases and the J segment 2 bases; nucleotides outside the gene matches: 5. The chain's CDR3 is CASSGGTGSTDTQYF. The CDR3 region has the DNA TGTGCCAGCAGCGGGGGGACAGGGTCCACAGATACGCAGTATTTT.

The chain carries TRBV7-9 and TRBJ2-3, with D perhaps TRBD2 (6 bases). This CDR3 region has 16 residues. Trimming stripped 5 bases from V and 0 bases from J, with 15 bases between. In germline, CDR1 is SEHNR, CDR2 FQNEAQ (reference sequence). This CDR3 reads CASSPLGGASTDTQYF. In nucleotides, the CDR3 is TGTGCCAGCAGCCCGTTGGGGGGTGCTAGCACAGATACGCAGTATTTT.

Points on this clonotype: One junction end disagrees with the germline gene, perhaps due to a read error. This chain joins TRBV20-1 and TRBJ2-3; 10 nucleotides agree with TRBD2. The CDR3 extends over 15 amino acids. Germline values: CDR1 DFQATT, CDR2 SNEGSKA (reference sequence). The CDR3 nucleotides are TGCAGTGCTAGAATAGAGCGGGGGGGCACACATACGCAGTATTTT. It codes for CSARIERGGTHTQYF.

This clonotype was recorded only once. This sequence joins TRBV27 and TRBJ2-7; D is uncertain. The CDR3 spans 16 residues. Trimming took off 4 bases at V and 0 bases at J, with 16 bases between the two ends. In germline, CDR1 is MNHEY, CDR2 SMNVEV (reference sequence). The CDR3 sequence is CASSSQSIGLSYEQYF. The CDR3 DNA reads TGTGCCAGCAGTTCTCAGTCTATAGGGCTCTCCTACGAGCAGTACTTC.

This clonotype was counted at least ten times. The CDR3 region is CASSLAGGAGANVLTF. For the CDR3, the DNA is TGCGCCAGCAGCTTGGCCGGGGGGGCAGGGGCCAACGTCCTGACTTTC. This sequence joins TRBV5-1 and TRBJ2-6, with 8 bases fitting TRBD2. Per the germline V gene, CDR1 is SGHRS and CDR2 is YFSETQ. The length of the CDR3 is 16 residues. V lost 0 bases, J lost 4 bases, and 3 bases stayed unmatched.

This clonotype was counted ten times or more. The rearrangement uses TRBV14 and TRBJ1-6; D is unresolved. This CDR3 is 15 amino acids long. Trimming shortened V by 0 bases and J by 3 bases, and 6 bases separated the two germline ends. Germline CDR1 is SGHDN and CDR2 is FVKESK. CDR3 nucleotides: TGTGCCAGCAGCCAAGATGGCCACTATAATTCACCCCTCCACTTT. It translates to CASSQDGHYNSPLHF.

In this sample, this clonotype turned up many times. This rearrangement joins TRBV10-2 to TRBJ2-3, with D possibly called TRBD1 or TRBD2 (6 bases each). With 7 bases removed from V and 9 bases from J, the gap between germline ends came to 20 bases. The CDR3 totals 14 residues. The germline V gene encodes CDR1 WSHSY and CDR2 SAAADI. CDR3 nucleotides: TGCGCCAGCAACACAGGGCCACCCGGGGGAACGCAGTATTTT. It translates to CASNTGPPGGTQYF.

This chain uses TRBV12-3 or TRBV12-4 with TRBJ2-1; perhaps TRBD1 as D (7 bases). This CDR3 comprises 15 residues. V was trimmed by 6 bases and J by 7 bases, leaving 19 bases between them. DNA of the CDR3: TGTGCCAGCAGCTATTCAGGGGGGCGTAAGAATGAGCAGTTCTTC. Translating gives CASSYSGGRKNEQFF.